This is a list of T cell receptor beta chains from one sample in a study of identical twins' blood T cells. TCRdb redid the calling of the 5' RACE reads with MiXCR, one entry per CDR3 protein. The repertoire holds hundreds of thousands of distinct CDR3 sequences, approximately 30% seen once, with about 6% in the top ten. The specimen was PBMCs. These receptors came from a woman aged 18 to 55 in good health. The CDR3 runs from the conserved cysteine through the conserved F or W. The D gene is left open where the match is weak. Rows may omit the clone size; those that give it use once, few, many or a size class.

>-|TRBV10-3|11|TRBJ2-7|-
TGTGCCATCGCTGAGGTAAACGAGCAGTACTTC
CAIAEVNEQYF
>TRBD2|TRBV11-2|15|TRBJ2-1|-
TGTGCCAGCAGCTCCGGACTAGCGGTCCTCAATGAGCAGTTCTTC
CASSSGLAVLNEQFF
>-|TRBV20-1|13|TRBJ1-3|many
TGCAGTGCTAGTGGCCAGGGCCGGAACACCATATATTTT
CSASGQGRNTIYF
>-|TRBV12-3/TRBV12-4|13|TRBJ1-3|few
TGTGCCTGTACAGGACACTCTGGAAACACCATATATTTT
CACTGHSGNTIYF
>-|TRBV7-9|14|TRBJ1-1|-
TGTGCCAGCAGCTTAGATACAGAGAACACTGAAGCTTTCTTT
CASSLDTENTEAFF
>-|TRBV6-5|15|TRBJ2-2|-
TGTGCCAGTCGGGCTCGGGGGAGAACAACCGGGGAGCTGTTTTTT
CASRARGRTTGELFF
>-|TRBV27|13|TRBJ1-1|once
TGTACCAGCAGTGAACTCCGGAACACTGAAGCTTTCTTT
CTSSELRNTEAFF
>-|TRBV20-1|14|TRBJ1-2|few
TGCAGTGCTACGATAGGAGGGGAATCCTATGGCTACACCTTC
CSATIGGESYGYTF
>-|TRBV12-3/TRBV12-4|15|TRBJ2-3|-
TGTGCCAGCAGTCCCCAGGTACGGAACACAGATACGCAGTATTTT
CASSPQVRNTDTQYF
>-|TRBV5-1|16|TRBJ2-6|few
TGCGCCAGCAGCTTGGAATGGGGCGCTGGGGCCAACGTCCTGACTTTC
CASSLEWGAGANVLTF
>TRBD1|TRBV12-3/TRBV12-4|14|TRBJ1-5|-
TGTGCCAGCAGACCGGACAGGGGGCATCAGCCCCAGCATTTT
CASRPDRGHQPQHF
>-|TRBV9|17|TRBJ1-1|-
TGTGCCAGCAGCGTATTCGGGATTGGGGGGGTGAACACTGAAGCTTTCTTT
CASSVFGIGGVNTEAFF
>-|TRBV19|13|TRBJ2-7|-
TGTGCCAGTAGTATAGATGGGGGTGACGAGCAGTACTTC
CASSIDGGDEQYF